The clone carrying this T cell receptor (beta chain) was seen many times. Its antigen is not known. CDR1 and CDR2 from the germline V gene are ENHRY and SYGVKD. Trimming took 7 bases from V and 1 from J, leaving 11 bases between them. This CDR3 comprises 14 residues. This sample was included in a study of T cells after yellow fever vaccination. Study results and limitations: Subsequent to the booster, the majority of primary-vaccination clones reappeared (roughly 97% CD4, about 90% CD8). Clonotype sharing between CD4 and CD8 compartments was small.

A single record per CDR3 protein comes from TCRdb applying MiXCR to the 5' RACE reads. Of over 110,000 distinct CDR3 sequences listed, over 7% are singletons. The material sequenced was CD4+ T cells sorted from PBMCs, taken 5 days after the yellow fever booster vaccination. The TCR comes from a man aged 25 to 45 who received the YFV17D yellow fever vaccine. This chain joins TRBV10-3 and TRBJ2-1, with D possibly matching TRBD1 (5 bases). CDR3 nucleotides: TGTGCCATCAAGGGGCGCGCGTCCTACAATGAGCAGTTCTTC. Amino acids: CAIKGRASYNEQFF.